In its sample, the clone carrying this TCR beta chain was seen a few times. Its antigen is not known. The record originates from a study of T-cell memory formation after mild COVID-19. On the study more broadly: For the most part, TCR clusters were specific to one donor.

General study results and limits: Researchers found some responding clones in pre-infection memory, a sign that cross-reactive memory joined. Shrinking CD4+ clones were chiefly CM and EM; CD8+ ones were chiefly EMRA.

The V and J ends lost 0 bases and 5 bases, in that order; junction bases with no gene match: 5. The CDR3 runs to 16 residues. From germline, CDR1 is DFQATT and CDR2 SNEGSKA (reference sequence). From the 5' RACE reads, TCRdb called clonotypes with MiXCR, one entry per CDR3 protein. The sample gives roughly 300,000 distinct CDR3 sequences, 15% to 20% of which show up once; roughly 24% is in the top ten. The genes are TRBV20-1 and TRBJ2-2; 11 bases agree with TRBD2. The material sequenced was PBMCs or a T cell subset sorted from them (not recorded which). The sequence came from a man aged 18 to 29 who had mild COVID-19 (a few samples of this study predate the infection). Cell type and time point are not known. The CDR3, as DNA: TGCAGTGCTAGAGATGCGGCTAGCGGGGGGACCGGGGAGCTGTTTTTT. Residues: CSARDAASGGTGELFF.